The rows below give T cell receptor beta chains drawn from one sample of a study of shared clonotypes between healthy human individuals. Measured with immunoSEQ multiplex PCR; TCRdb has only the in-frame clones, and not every one. The sample records around 2,100,000 clones, around 96% being singletons. Material: naive CD8+ T cells sorted from blood. Receptors originate from a man between 18 and 35 years old in good health. CDR3s include the opening cysteine and the closing phenylalanine or tryptophan. D genes are given only for firm matches. The size of a clone is reported for some rows only, either as once, few or many, or as a class for expanded clones.

d_call	v_call	j_call	clone_size	cdr3_nt	cdr3_aa
NA	TRBV13	TRBJ2-1	NA	TGTGCCAGCAGCTTAGGCCAGGGTCTACGCAATGAGCAGTTCTTC	CASSLGQGLRNEQFF
NA	TRBV7-8	TRBJ2-2	NA	TGTGCCAGCAGCTTAACGATTGGAGGGGACACCGGGGAGCTGTTTTTT	CASSLTIGGDTGELFF
NA	TRBV10-1	TRBJ2-3	NA	TGCGCCAGCAGTGAGTCGGGGGTCACAGATACGCAGTATTTT	CASSESGVTDTQYF
NA	TRBV25-1	TRBJ1-1	NA	TGTGCCAGCACAGAGGGGCCGAACACTGAAGCTTTCTTT	CASTEGPNTEAFF
NA	TRBV5-1	TRBJ1-6	NA	TGCGCCAGCAGCCCGGAACGACTTGATAATTCACCCCTCCACTTT	CASSPERLDNSPLHF
TRBD2	TRBV28	TRBJ2-1	NA	TGTGCCAGCAGCTCCCCGGGACTAGCGGGGGGGGTTTACAATGAGCAGTTCTTC	CASSSPGLAGGVYNEQFF
NA	TRBV5-1	TRBJ2-7	NA	TGCGCCAGCAGCTTGTCCGGTTCAGCAGACTACGAGCAGTACTTC	CASSLSGSADYEQYF
TRBD2	TRBV30	TRBJ2-1	once	TGTGCCTGGAGTGTTTCACTAGCGGGAAACAATGAGCAGTTCTTC	CAWSVSLAGNNEQFF
TRBD1	TRBV5-4	TRBJ1-2	NA	TGTGCCAGCAGCTTGAAAGGACAGGGAAATGGCTACACCTTC	CASSLKGQGNGYTF
TRBD2	TRBV9	TRBJ2-5	NA	TGTGCCAGCAGCGTAGGCGGGGGTTACCAAGAGACCCAGTACTTC	CASSVGGGYQETQYF
TRBD2	TRBV27	TRBJ2-3	NA	TGTGCCAGCAGTTTAGGGGTAGTAGCGGGAGGGCCAGATACGCAGTATTTT	CASSLGVVAGGPDTQYF
NA	TRBV6-1	TRBJ1-3	NA	TGTGCCAGCAGTGAAGTAGGGGTGGGAAACACCATATATTTT	CASSEVGVGNTIYF
TRBD2	TRBV9	TRBJ2-3	NA	TGTGCCAGCAGCGTCTCTAGCGGGGGGGCGGCAGATACGCAGTATTTT	CASSVSSGGAADTQYF
NA	TRBV9	TRBJ2-3	NA	TGTGCCAGCAGCGCAGGACAGTTACCCTCCACAGATACGCAGTATTTT	CASSAGQLPSTDTQYF
NA	TRBV13	TRBJ2-7	NA	TGTGCCAGCAGCTTAGGTGGGAACTCCTACGAGCAGTACTTC	CASSLGGNSYEQYF
NA	TRBV9	TRBJ2-2	once	TGTGCCAGCAGCGCCGGGCTCTGGGGGGAGCTGTTTTTT	CASSAGLWGELFF
NA	TRBV7-9	TRBJ1-4	NA	TGTGCCAGCAGCTTAACAGCGTGGGAACTGTTTTTT	CASSLTAWELFF
TRBD1	TRBV4-1	TRBJ2-3	NA	TGCGCCAGCAGCCTAGACAGGGTGAGCACAGATACGCAGTATTTT	CASSLDRVSTDTQYF
NA	TRBV7-7	TRBJ2-1	NA	TGTGCTAGCAGCCCTTACCCTTCGAAAGGTTTCAATGAGCAGTTCTTC	CASSPYPSKGFNEQFF
NA	TRBV27	TRBJ2-7	NA	TGTGCCAGCAACTCCCCCGAGCAGTACTTC	CASNSPEQYF
NA	TRBV7-9	TRBJ2-7	NA	TGTGCCAGCAGCCCAGGGCTTAGTGAGCAGTACTTC	CASSPGLSEQYF
TRBD1	TRBV7-9	TRBJ2-5	NA	TGTGCCAGCAGCCGACGTCCCGGGACAGGGTTGGGTGAGACCCAGTACTTC	CASSRRPGTGLGETQYF
NA	TRBV27	TRBJ2-3	NA	TGTGCCAGCAGTTTATGGCTTGGCTCGCCCACAGATACGCAGTATTTT	CASSLWLGSPTDTQYF
NA	TRBV5-6	TRBJ2-7	NA	TGTGCCAGCAGCTTATCACTGACAGCCTACGAGCAGTACTTC	CASSLSLTAYEQYF
TRBD2	TRBV7-9	TRBJ2-1	NA	TGTGCCAGCAGCTTAGCGGGACTAGCTATCATTGAGCAGTTCTTC	CASSLAGLAIIEQFF
TRBD1	TRBV29-1	TRBJ2-7	NA	TGCAGCGTTGTCCCGGGACAGGTTCCCTACGAGCAGTACTTC	CSVVPGQVPYEQYF
NA	TRBV18	TRBJ2-5	NA	TGTGCCAGCTCACCTTGGGCAGACTATGAGCAAGAGACCCAGTACTTC	CASSPWADYEQETQYF
TRBD1	TRBV6-6	TRBJ1-5	once	TGTGCCAGCAGCAGAACAGGGGAGAGCAATCAGCCCCAGCATTTT	CASSRTGESNQPQHF
NA	TRBV6-5	TRBJ1-1	NA	TGTGCCAGCAGTTACTCTGAGGGGGTGAACACTGAAGCTTTCTTT	CASSYSEGVNTEAFF
NA	TRBV21-1	TRBJ2-1	NA	TGTGCCAGCAGCCCCGCGCCGACTAGGGAGGATGAGCAGTTCTTC	CASSPAPTREDEQFF
NA	TRBV6-5	TRBJ2-5	NA	TGTGCCAGCAGTTACATGCCGGGACAAGAGACCCAGTACTTC	CASSYMPGQETQYF
TRBD1	TRBV27	TRBJ2-7	once	TGTGCCAGCAGTCCGACAGGGGATGACCTAACCTACGAGCAGTACTTC	CASSPTGDDLTYEQYF
NA	TRBV5-6	TRBJ2-7	NA	TGTGCCAGCAGCTGGGGGGACGGCTCCTACGAGCAGTACTTC	CASSWGDGSYEQYF
TRBD1	TRBV2	TRBJ2-5	NA	TGTGCCAGCAAGCTGACAGGGGAAGAGACCCAGTACTTC	CASKLTGEETQYF
NA	TRBV14	TRBJ1-1	once	TGTGCCAGCAGCCAAGGAGGACCTGGCACTGAAGCTTTCTTT	CASSQGGPGTEAFF
NA	TRBV19	TRBJ2-2	once	TGTGCCAGTAGTATCTGGGGTGGGAACACCGGGGAGCTGTTTTTT	CASSIWGGNTGELFF
NA	TRBV4-1	TRBJ1-1	NA	TGCGCCAGCAGCCCCGTAGTAAACACTGAAGCTTTCTTT	CASSPVVNTEAFF
NA	TRBV19	TRBJ1-5	once	TGTGCCAGTAGTATAGATTCCCCTGAGGTAGGGTACTTGTTTCAGCCCCAGCATTTT	CASSIDSPEVGYLFQPQHF
NA	TRBV29-1	TRBJ2-3	NA	TGCAGCGTACTACCGGGAATCTACACAGATACGCAGTATTTT	CSVLPGIYTDTQYF
NA	TRBV27	TRBJ2-7	NA	TGTGCCAGCAGTTTATCCCAAGAAGGGGCCTACGAGCAGTACTTC	CASSLSQEGAYEQYF
NA	TRBV15	TRBJ1-1	NA	TGTGCCACCAGCCCAGAAAGGTGGGGCACTGAAGCTTTCTTT	CATSPERWGTEAFF
NA	TRBV9	TRBJ2-1	NA	TGTGCCAGCAGCGAGGGCCCTAACAATGAGCAGTTCTTC	CASSEGPNNEQFF
NA	TRBV6-1	TRBJ2-7	NA	TGTGCCGGGAAAGGCGGGGCCTGGTACGAGCAGTACTTC	CAGKGGAWYEQYF
TRBD1	TRBV30	TRBJ1-5	few	TGTGCCTGGAGTGATACAGGGGCCTCTAGCAATCAGCCCCAGCATTTT	CAWSDTGASSNQPQHF
NA	TRBV5-1	TRBJ2-3	NA	TGCGCCAGCAGCTTCTCCAGGGGCACAGATACGCAGTATTTT	CASSFSRGTDTQYF